This TCR beta chain comes out of a study of kidney transplant recipient with SARS-CoV-2 infection. TCRdb fed the reads into MiXCR, producing one record per CDR3 protein. Among 250,000 or so distinct CDR3 sequences listed, around 30% were seen once. This clonotype has just a few counts. The sequencing used a blood sample, collected at baseline and on day 111 from a kidney transplant recipient. The receptor comes from a young adult male patient who had COVID-19 and was a kidney transplant recipient. Some T cells may be provided by the graft donor.

The CDR3 DNA follows: TGTGCCAGTGCCAGAGGGTCCTCCTACGAGCAGTACTTC. This codes for CASARGSSYEQYF. The chain couples TRBV2 to TRBJ2-7, with D perhaps TRBD2 (5 bases). V shed 9 bases and J shed 0 bases, with 12 bases lying between them. Germline CDR1 is SNHLY and CDR2 is FYNNEI. The CDR3 is 13 amino acids.